This record looks at one T cell receptor beta chain sequence and its context. These data belong to a study of technical replicates of blood from a few donors. From germline, CDR1 is LNHDA and CDR2 SQIVND (reference sequence). The CDR3 contains 13 residues. V was shortened by 1 base and J by 0 bases, with 4 bases between the two germline ends. The method was immunoSEQ multiplex PCR; TCRdb's version includes in-frame clones alone and lacks a portion of them. The sample holds approximately 73,000 clones, about 92% seen once. The sequence was collected from a human donor in good health. This rearrangement joins TRBV19 to TRBJ2-7, with D unresolved. The sequencing sample was made of T cells isolated from PBMCs. DNA for the CDR3: TGTGCCAGTAGTATAGTCGGCTCCTACGAGCAGTACTTC. Protein product: CASSIVGSYEQYF.